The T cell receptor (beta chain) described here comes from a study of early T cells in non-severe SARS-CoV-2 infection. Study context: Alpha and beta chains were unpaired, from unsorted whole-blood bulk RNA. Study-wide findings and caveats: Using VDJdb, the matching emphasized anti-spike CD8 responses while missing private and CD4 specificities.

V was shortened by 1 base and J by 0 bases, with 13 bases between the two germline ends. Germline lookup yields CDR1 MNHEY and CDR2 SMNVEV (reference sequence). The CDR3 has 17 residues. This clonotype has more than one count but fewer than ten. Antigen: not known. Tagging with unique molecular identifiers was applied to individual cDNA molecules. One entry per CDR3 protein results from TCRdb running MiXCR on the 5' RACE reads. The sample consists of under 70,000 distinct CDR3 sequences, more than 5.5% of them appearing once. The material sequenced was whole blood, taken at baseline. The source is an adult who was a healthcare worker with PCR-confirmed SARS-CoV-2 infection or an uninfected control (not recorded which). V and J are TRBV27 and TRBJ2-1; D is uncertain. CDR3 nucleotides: TGTGCCAGCAGTTTATTACCGGTTCAGAGCTCCTACAATGAGCAGTTCTTC. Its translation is CASSLLPVQSSYNEQFF.